The entry that follows covers one T cell receptor beta chain sequence. These data come from a study of blood T cell repertoires in COVID-19. Across the study: T cells, B-cell-depleted T cells, or PBMCs supplied cDNA or gDNA.

The V gene lost 1 base and the J gene lost 3 bases, with 4 bases spanning the gap. Germline V gene sequence: CDR1 SGHAT, CDR2 FQNNGV. CDR3 size: 12 residues. As handled by the study authors: Researchers report that nucleated cell counts were estimated from reference gene primer amplification. Using immunoSEQ multiplex PCR, the repertoire was profiled, and TCRdb retains in-frame clones only, with some absent. V and J calls and clone size are those listed in that table; D and trimming were worked out from the DNA. The sample contains 160,000 or so clones, 75% to 90% of which appear only once. This chain links TRBV11-2 with TRBJ2-7; D is unresolved. This receptor was obtained from a woman between 65 and 79 years old with acute or convalescent COVID-19. Sequencing was performed on peripheral blood. The CDR3 sequence: CASSLAYYEQYF. In DNA, the CDR3 is TGTGCCAGCAGCTTAGCCTACTACGAGCAGTACTTC.